The text below deals with one T cell receptor beta chain. As yet, its antigen is unknown. This sample stems from a study of cytomegalovirus exposure and HLA in healthy donors. Study-level results: Researchers catalogued roughly 170 TCR beta chains as cytomegalovirus-associated. Usually a TCR sequence was rare, but some public TCRs were found in many donors.

This CDR3 has 15 residues. Germline trimming cut 4 bases from V and 5 bases from J; bases unmatched to any gene: 8. Germline CDR1 is SGHNT and CDR2 is YYREEE (reference sequence). Clones were sequenced by immunoSEQ multiplex PCR, and TCRdb holds only the in-frame ones, with some missing. This table has just under 150,000 clones, roughly 90% appearing once. Sequencing used PBMCs. The TCR comes from a man between 18 and 35 years old in good health and CMV-seropositive. This rearrangement joins TRBV5-4 to TRBJ2-3; 9 bases match TRBD1. The CDR3 nucleotides read TGTGCCAGCAGCGTGCCGGACAGGGGACGAGATACGCAGTATTTT. It is translated as CASSVPDRGRDTQYF.